These 5 T cell receptor beta chains originate from one sample sequenced in a study of T cell responses to AZD1222 COVID-19 vaccine. Produced via immunoSEQ multiplex PCR; TCRdb's table is partial and in-frame only. This table holds around 97,000 clones, roughly 87% found once. The sample here was peripheral blood, taken on day 0 of AZD1222 vaccination. Every receptor here comes from an adult in good health.

The V call is TRBV18, the J call TRBJ2-1; 8 bases align to TRBD1. The CDR3 sequence is 14 residues long. V lost 3 bases to trimming and J lost 9 bases; unmatched junction nucleotides: 7. Germline values: CDR1 KGHSH, CDR2 LQKENI. CDR3 sequence: CASSPPGQGGEQFF. DNA for the CDR3: TGTGCCAGCTCACCCCCTGGACAGGGTGGTGAGCAGTTCTTC.

The chain joins TRBV2 to TRBJ2-7; D gene ambiguous. V was cut by 10 bases and J by 0 bases, with 7 bases left in between. The germline CDR1 and CDR2 sequences are SNHLY and FYNNEI. The CDR3 is 11 amino acids. DNA for the CDR3: TGTGCCACCACGAGCTCCTACGAGCAGTACTTC. This codes for CATTSSYEQYF. Using reference TRBV2 and TRBJ2-7 for the parts outside the CDR3, the full variable domain is EPEVTQTPSHQVTQMGQEVILRCVPISNHLYFYWYRQILGQKVEFLVSFYNNEISEKSEIFDDQFSVERPDGSNFTLKIRSTKLEDSAMYFCATTSSYEQYFGPGTRLTVT.

In nucleotides, the CDR3 is TGTGCCAGCAGCTTATCCGGACAGGGACCCTACGAGCAGTACTTC. Translated: CASSLSGQGPYEQYF. The chain is built from TRBV11-2 and TRBJ2-7, with 8 positions matching TRBD1. The CDR3 is 15 residues long. CDR1 is SGHAT and CDR2 is FQNNGV in the germline V gene. V lost 2 bases to trimming and J lost 2 bases; unmatched junction nucleotides: 5.

The chain recombines TRBV19 with TRBJ1-2; TRBD1 might be the D (6 bases). This CDR3 spans 15 amino acids. V was trimmed by 3 bases and J by 2 bases, leaving 13 bases between them. Germline CDR1 is LNHDA and CDR2 is SQIVND (reference sequence). In nucleotides, the CDR3 is TGTGCCAGTAGTATCCCGACAGGCGAAAACTATGGCTACACCTTC. Encoded protein: CASSIPTGENYGYTF.

This clone came up once. The chain carries TRBV9 and TRBJ1-2; D not certain. Per the germline V gene, CDR1 is SGDLS and CDR2 is YYNGEE. V lost 5 bases and J 0 bases, leaving 14 bases between the germline ends. The CDR3 contains 15 residues. In DNA form, the CDR3 reads TGTGCCAGCAGTCACCCCGGGTATCCTAACTATGGCTACACCTTC. Amino acid sequence: CASSHPGYPNYGYTF.